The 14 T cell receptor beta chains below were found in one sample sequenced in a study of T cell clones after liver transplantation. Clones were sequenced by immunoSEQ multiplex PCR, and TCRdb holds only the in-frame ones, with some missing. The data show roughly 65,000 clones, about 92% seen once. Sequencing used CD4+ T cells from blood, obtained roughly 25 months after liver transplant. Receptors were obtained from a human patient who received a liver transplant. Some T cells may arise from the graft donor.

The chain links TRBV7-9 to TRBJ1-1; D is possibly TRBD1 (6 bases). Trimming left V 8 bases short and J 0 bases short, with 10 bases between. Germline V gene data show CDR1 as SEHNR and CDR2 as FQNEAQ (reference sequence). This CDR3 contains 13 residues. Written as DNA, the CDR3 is TGTGCCAGCCGCCGGGGGCTGAACACTGAAGCTTTCTTT. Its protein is CASRRGLNTEAFF.

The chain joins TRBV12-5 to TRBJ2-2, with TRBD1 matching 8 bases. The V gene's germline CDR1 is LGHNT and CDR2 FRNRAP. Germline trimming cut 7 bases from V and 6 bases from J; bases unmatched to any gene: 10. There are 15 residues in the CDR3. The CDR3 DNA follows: TGTGCTAGTGCCAGGGACAGGAGAACCTCCGGGGAGCTGTTTTTT. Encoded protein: CASARDRRTSGELFF.

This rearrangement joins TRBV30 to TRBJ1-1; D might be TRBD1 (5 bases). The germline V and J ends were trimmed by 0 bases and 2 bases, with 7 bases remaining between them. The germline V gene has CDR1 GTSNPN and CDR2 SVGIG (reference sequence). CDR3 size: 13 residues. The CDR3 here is CAWSVGGNTEAFF. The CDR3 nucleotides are TGTGCCTGGAGTGTGGGGGGAAACACTGAAGCTTTCTTT.

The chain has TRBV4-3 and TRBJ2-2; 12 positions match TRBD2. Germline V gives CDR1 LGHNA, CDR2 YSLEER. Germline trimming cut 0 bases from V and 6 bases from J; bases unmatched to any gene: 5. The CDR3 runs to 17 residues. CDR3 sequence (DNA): TGCGCCAGCAGCCAAGATCTGCGACTAGCGGGAGCCGGGGAGCTGTTTTTT. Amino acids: CASSQDLRLAGAGELFF.

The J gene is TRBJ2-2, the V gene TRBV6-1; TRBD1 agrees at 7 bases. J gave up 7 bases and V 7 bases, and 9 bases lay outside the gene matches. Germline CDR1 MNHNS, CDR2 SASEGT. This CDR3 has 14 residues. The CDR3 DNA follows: TGTGCCAGCACCGAGGGACAGCACAACGGGGAGCTGTTTTTT. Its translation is CASTEGQHNGELFF.

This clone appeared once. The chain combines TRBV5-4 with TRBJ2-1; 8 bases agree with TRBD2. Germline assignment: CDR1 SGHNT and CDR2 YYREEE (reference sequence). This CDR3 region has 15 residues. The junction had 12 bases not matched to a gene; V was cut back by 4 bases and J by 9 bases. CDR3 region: CASSLLGGTRSEQFF. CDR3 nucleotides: TGTGCCAGCAGCCTCCTGGGGGGGACTAGAAGTGAGCAGTTCTTC.

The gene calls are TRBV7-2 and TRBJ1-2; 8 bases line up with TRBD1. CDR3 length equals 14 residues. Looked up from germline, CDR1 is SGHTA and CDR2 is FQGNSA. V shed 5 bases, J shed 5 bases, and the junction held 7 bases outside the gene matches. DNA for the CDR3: TGTGCCAGCAGCCAAATCCAGGGGGCGTATGGCTACACCTTC. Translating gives CASSQIQGAYGYTF.

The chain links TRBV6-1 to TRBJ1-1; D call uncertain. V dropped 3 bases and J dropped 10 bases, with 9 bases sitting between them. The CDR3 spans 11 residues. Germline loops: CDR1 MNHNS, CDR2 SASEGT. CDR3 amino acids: CASSEFLGAFF. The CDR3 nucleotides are TGTGCCAGCAGTGAGTTTCTTGGAGCTTTCTTT.

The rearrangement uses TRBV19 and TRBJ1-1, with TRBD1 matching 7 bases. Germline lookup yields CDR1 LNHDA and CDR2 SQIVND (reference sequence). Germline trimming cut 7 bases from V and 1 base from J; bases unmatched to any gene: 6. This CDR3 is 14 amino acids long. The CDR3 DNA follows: TGTGCCAGTACTATCGGGACAGCGAACACTGAAGCTTTCTTT. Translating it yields CASTIGTANTEAFF. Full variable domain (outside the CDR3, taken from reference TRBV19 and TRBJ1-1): DGGITQSPKYLFRKEGQNVTLSCEQNLNHDAMYWYRQDPGQGLRLIYYSQIVNDFQKGDIAEGYSVSREKKESFPLTVTSAQKNPTAFYLCASTIGTANTEAFFGQGTRLTVV.

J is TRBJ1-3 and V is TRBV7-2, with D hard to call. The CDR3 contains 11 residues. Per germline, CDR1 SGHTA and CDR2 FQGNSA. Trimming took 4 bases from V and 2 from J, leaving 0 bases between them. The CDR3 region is CASSSGNTIYF. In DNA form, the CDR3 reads TGTGCCAGCAGCTCTGGAAACACCATATATTTT.

As DNA, the CDR3 is TGTGCCAGCAGCTTAGATCTTGGGGCAGGGGGATACGAGCAGTACTTC. Amino acids: CASSLDLGAGGYEQYF. This chain connects TRBV11-3 to TRBJ2-7, with 7 bases identical to TRBD1. The germline CDR1 and CDR2 sequences are SGHNT and YENEEA. The length of the CDR3 is 16 residues. J gave up 4 bases and V 0 bases, and 9 bases lay outside the gene matches. The full variable domain, its missing parts supplied by reference TRBV11-3 and TRBJ2-7, is EAGVVQSPRYKIIEKKQPVAFWCNPISGHNTLYWYLQNLGQGPELLIRYENEEAVDDSQLPKDRFSAERLKGVDSTLKIQPAELGDSAVYLCASSLDLGAGGYEQYFGPGTRLTVT.

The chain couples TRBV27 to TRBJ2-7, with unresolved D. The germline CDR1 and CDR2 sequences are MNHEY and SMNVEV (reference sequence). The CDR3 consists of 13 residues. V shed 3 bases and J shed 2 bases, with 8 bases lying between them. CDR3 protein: CASSFQLTYEQYF. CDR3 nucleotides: TGTGCCAGCAGTTTTCAGCTGACCTACGAGCAGTACTTC.

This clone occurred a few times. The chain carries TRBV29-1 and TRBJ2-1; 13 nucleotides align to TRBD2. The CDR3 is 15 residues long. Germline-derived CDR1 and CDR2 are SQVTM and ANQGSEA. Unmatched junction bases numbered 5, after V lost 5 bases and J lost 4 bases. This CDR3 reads CSVHTSGRVYNEQFF. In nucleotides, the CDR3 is TGCAGCGTTCATACTAGCGGGAGGGTATACAATGAGCAGTTCTTC.

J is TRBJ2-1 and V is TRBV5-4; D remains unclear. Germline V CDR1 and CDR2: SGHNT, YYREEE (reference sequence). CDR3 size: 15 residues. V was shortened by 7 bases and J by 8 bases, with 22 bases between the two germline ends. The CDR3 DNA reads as TGTGCCAGCCGCCTGAGGCTAGTGGGGATCGATGAGCAGTTCTTC. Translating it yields CASRLRLVGIDEQFF.